This TCR beta chain is from a study of monozygotic twins with inflammatory bowel disease. Germline values: CDR1 MNHEY, CDR2 SVGEGT. This CDR3 comprises 15 residues. One entry per CDR3 protein, without DNA, is what TCRdb gives after re-calling the 5' RACE reads. This table holds 330,000 or so distinct CDR3 sequences. The sequenced material came from blood. This receptor was identified in a human donor with ulcerative colitis or Crohn's disease, or a healthy co-twin of an affected twin (not recorded which). The chain carries TRBV6-2 or TRBV6-3 and TRBJ1-2; the D call of TRBD1 rests on TCRdb alone, since no DNA is present to check it. CDR3 residues: CASSQGQNLNYGYTF.